This T cell receptor (beta chain) was retrieved from a study of shared clonotypes between healthy human individuals. Concerning this clone: Antigen specificity is unknown.

TCRdb's copy holds only in-frame clones and misses some; the assay was immunoSEQ multiplex PCR. In the table there are roughly 2.6 million clones, just over 90% of which are singletons. Study outcomes and limitations: Against clonotypes common to all four donors, non-shared ones had lower generation probabilities.

The material sequenced was naive CD4+ T cells sorted from blood. This sample's subset: CD45RA+ positively selected. This TCR derives from a man aged 18 to 35 in good health.

CDR3 region: CASSVQGGAEKLFF. CDR3 sequence (DNA): TGTGCCAGCAGCGTCCAGGGAGGGGCTGAAAAACTGTTTTTT. The chain combines TRBV9 with TRBJ1-4; a possible D gene is TRBD1 (5 bases). V was pared by 2 bases and J by 7 bases, with 12 bases between. The CDR3 runs 14 residues. Germline CDR1 reads SGDLS; CDR2 reads YYNGEE.